The clone carrying this T cell receptor (beta chain) came up many times. The antigen is undetermined. Amplified TCR beta CDR3 regions came from RNA transcripts. HTBI primers were the set used in a first-round RT-PCR of the TCR CDR3. Each CDR3 protein gets one entry after TCRdb re-called the multiplex PCR reads with MiXCR. Found here are some 460,000 distinct CDR3 sequences, about a sixth of them singletons; the top ten hold around 7%. This sample stems from a study of T cells in Graves' hyperthyroidism and ophthalmopathy. Study context: Peripheral blood was drawn at first diagnosis, prior to all treatment.

Study-level findings and limits: The model predicted ophthalmopathy a median around 6 months before onset.

The CDR3 runs to 15 residues. V lost 3 bases to trimming and J lost 1 base; unmatched junction nucleotides: 4. Per the germline V gene, CDR1 is KGHSH and CDR2 is LQKENI. The study defined stable Graves' hyperthyroidism as no ophthalmopathy progression within 18 months. Each diagnosis was grounded in clinical symptoms, serum thyroxine and TRAb, thyroid ultrasound, and orbital computed tomography. The TCR originated in a woman aged 18-29 years with Graves' hyperthyroidism. What was sequenced was blood. V is TRBV18 and J is TRBJ2-7; the match to TRBD1 covers 9 bases. CDR3 sequence reads: CASSPRGQGSYEQYF. The DNA for the CDR3 is TGTGCCAGCTCACCGAGGGGACAGGGATCCTACGAGCAGTACTTC.